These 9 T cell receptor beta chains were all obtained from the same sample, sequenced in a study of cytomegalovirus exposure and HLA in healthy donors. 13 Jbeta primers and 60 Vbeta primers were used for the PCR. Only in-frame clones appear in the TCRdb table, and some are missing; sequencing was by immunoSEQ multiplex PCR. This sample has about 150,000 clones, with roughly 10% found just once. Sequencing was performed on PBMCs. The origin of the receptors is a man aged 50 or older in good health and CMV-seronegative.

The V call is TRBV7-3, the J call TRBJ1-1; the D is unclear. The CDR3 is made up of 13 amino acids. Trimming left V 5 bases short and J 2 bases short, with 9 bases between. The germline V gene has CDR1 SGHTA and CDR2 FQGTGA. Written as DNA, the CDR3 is TGTGCCAGCAGCCTCCAGGCAAACACTGAAGCTTTCTTT. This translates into CASSLQANTEAFF.

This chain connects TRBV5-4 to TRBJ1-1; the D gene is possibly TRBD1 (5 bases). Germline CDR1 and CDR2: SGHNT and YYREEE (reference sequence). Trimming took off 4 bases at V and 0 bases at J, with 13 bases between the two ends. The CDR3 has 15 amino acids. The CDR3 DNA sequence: TGTGCCAGCAGCAATGGGGGGTTGTTGAACACTGAAGCTTTCTTT. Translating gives CASSNGGLLNTEAFF.

CDR3: CASSIASGVTDTQYF. CDR3 bases: TGTGCCAGTAGTATCGCTAGCGGTGTCACAGATACGCAGTATTTT. The V and J genes are TRBV19 and TRBJ2-3; 7 positions agree with TRBD2. With 3 bases clipped from V and 2 bases from J, the junction kept 5 bases outside the gene matches. The CDR3 runs to 15 residues. Germline-derived CDR1 and CDR2 are LNHDA and SQIVND (reference sequence).

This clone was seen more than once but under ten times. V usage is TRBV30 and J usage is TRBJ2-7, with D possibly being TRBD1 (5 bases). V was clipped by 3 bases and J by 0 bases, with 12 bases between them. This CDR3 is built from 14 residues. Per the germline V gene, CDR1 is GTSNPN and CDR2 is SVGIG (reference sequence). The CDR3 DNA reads TGTGCCTGGAGCCAGGGCTCGAGCTCCTACGAGCAGTACTTC. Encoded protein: CAWSQGSSSYEQYF.

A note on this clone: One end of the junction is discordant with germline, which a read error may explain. The CDR3 is CASRIAGAHTDTQYF. The CDR3 DNA sequence: TGTGCCAGTAGAATAGCGGGTGCGCACACAGATACGCAGTATTTT. This sequence joins TRBV19 and TRBJ2-3; 7 bases align to TRBD2. Looked up from germline, CDR1 is LNHDA and CDR2 is SQIVND (reference sequence). The CDR3 is made up of 15 amino acids.

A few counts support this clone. The CDR3: CASSIPPGNQPQHF. In DNA form, the CDR3 reads TGTGCCAGTAGTATACCCCCAGGGAATCAGCCCCAGCATTTT. V and J are TRBV19 and TRBJ1-5; D is possibly TRBD1 (5 bases). The germline V gene has CDR1 LNHDA and CDR2 SQIVND (reference sequence). The V end was cut by 2 bases, the J end by 4 bases, with 9 bases between. The CDR3 loop spans 14 amino acids.

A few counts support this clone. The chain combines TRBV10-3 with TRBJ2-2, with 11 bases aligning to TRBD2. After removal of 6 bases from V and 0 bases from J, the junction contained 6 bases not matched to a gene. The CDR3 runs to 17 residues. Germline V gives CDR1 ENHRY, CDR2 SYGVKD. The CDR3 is CAIRKGLAVSNTGELFF. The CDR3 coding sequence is TGTGCCATCAGGAAGGGACTAGCGGTTTCGAACACCGGGGAGCTGTTTTTT.

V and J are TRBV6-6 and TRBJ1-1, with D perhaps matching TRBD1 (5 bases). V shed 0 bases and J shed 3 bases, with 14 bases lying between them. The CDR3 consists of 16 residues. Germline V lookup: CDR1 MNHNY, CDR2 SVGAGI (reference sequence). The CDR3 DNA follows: TGTGCCAGCAGTTACTCGATTGGGAAAGGGGACACTGAAGCTTTCTTT. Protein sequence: CASSYSIGKGDTEAFF.

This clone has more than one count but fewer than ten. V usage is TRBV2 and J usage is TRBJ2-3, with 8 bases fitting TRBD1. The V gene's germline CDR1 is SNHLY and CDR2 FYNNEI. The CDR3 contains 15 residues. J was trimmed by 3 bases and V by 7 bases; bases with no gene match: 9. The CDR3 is CASKRTGSVTDTQYF. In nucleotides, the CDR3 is TGTGCCAGCAAACGGACAGGGTCTGTGACAGATACGCAGTATTTT.